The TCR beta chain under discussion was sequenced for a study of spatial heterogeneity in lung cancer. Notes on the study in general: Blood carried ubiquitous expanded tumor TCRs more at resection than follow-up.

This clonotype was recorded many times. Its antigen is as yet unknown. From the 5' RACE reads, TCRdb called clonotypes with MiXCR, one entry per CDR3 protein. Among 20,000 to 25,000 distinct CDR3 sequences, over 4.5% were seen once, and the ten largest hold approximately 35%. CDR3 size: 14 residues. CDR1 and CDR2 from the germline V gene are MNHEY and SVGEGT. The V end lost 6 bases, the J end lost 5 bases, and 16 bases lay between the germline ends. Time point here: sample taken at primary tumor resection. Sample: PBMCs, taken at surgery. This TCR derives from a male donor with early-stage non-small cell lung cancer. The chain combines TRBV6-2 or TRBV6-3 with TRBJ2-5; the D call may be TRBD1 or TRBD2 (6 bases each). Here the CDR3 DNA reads TGTGCCAGCAGCCCGGAGGGGGGCCGGGAGACCCAGTACTTC. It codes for CASSPEGGRETQYF.